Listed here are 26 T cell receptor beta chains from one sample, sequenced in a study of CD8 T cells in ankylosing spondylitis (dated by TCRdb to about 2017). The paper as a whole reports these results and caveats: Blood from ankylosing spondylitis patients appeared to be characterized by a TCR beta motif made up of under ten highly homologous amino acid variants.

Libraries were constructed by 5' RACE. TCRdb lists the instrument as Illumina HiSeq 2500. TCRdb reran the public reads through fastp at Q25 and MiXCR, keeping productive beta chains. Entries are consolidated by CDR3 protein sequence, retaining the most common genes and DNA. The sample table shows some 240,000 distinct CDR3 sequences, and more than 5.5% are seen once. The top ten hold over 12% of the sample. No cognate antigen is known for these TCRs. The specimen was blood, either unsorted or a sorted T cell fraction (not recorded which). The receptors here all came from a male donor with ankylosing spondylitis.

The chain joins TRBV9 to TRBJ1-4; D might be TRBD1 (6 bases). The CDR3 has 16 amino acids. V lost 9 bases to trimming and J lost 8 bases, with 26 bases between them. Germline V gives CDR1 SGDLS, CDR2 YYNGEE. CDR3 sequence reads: CANKTPGDRWREKLFF. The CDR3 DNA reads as TGTGCCAACAAGACCCCAGGGGACCGCTGGAGGGAAAAACTGTTTTTT.

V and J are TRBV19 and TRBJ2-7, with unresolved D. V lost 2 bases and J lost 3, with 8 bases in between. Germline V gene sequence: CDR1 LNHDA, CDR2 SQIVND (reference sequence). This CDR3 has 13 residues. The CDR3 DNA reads TGTGCCAGTAGTATAAGTGGTTACTACGAGCAGTACTTC. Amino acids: CASSISGYYEQYF.

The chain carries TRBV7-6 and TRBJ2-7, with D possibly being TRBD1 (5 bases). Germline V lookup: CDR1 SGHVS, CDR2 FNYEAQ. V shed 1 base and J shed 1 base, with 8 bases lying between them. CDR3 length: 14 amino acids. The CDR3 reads CASSLETESYEQYF. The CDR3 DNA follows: TGTGCCAGCAGCTTAGAGACAGAATCCTACGAGCAGTACTTC.

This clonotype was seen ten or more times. The CDR3 here is CAWNRGTGRRTQYF. The DNA of the CDR3 is TGTGCCTGGAACAGAGGGACAGGCCGGAGGACCCAGTACTTC. V and J are TRBV30 and TRBJ2-5; 8 bases map to TRBD1. Looked up from germline, CDR1 is GTSNPN and CDR2 is SVGIG (reference sequence). The CDR3 is made up of 14 amino acids. Unmatched junction bases numbered 11, after V lost 4 bases and J lost 7 bases.

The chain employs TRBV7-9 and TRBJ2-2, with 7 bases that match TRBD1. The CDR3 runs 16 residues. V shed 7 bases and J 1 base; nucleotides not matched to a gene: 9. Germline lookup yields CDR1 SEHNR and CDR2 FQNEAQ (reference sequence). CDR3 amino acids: CASTTPGQLNTGELFF. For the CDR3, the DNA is TGTGCCAGCACGACTCCGGGACAGCTGAACACCGGGGAGCTGTTTTTT.

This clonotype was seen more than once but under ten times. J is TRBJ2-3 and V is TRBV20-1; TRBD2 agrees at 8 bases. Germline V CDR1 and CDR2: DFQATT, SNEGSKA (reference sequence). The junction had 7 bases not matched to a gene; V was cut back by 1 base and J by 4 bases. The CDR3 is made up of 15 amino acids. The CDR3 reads CSARGSGEGPDTQYF. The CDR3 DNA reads TGCAGTGCTAGAGGTAGCGGGGAGGGTCCAGATACGCAGTATTTT.

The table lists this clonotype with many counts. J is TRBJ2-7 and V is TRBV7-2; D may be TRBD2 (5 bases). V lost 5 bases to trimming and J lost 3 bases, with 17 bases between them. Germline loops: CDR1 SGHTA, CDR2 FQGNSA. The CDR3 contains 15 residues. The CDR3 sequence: CASSPGRGIDYEQYF. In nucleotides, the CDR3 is TGTGCCAGCAGCCCTGGGAGAGGAATTGACTACGAGCAGTACTTC.

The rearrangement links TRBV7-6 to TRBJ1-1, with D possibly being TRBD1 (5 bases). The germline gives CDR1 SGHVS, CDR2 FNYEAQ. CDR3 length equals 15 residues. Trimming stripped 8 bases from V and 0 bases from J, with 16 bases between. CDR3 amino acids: CASLRDVGLNTEAFF. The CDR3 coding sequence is TGTGCCAGCTTACGGGACGTTGGTTTGAACACTGAAGCTTTCTTT.

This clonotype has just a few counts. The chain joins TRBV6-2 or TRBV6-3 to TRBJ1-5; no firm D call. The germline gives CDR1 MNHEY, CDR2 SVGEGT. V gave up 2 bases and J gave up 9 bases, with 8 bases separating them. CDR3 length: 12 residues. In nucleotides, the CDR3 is TGTGCCAGCAGTTACACTCCCGGGCCCCAGCATTTT. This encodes CASSYTPGPQHF.

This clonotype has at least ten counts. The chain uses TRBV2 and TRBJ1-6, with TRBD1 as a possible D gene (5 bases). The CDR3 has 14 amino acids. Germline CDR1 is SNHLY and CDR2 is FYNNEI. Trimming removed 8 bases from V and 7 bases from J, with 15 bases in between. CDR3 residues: CASGGEGRNSPLHF. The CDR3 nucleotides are TGTGCCAGCGGGGGGGAAGGGAGGAATTCACCCCTCCACTTT.

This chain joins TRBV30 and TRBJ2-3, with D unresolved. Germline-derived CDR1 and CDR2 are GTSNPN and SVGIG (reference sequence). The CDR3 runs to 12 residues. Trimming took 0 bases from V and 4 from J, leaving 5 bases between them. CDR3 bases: TGTGCCTGGAGTGTTAGGCCAGATACGCAGTATTTT. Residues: CAWSVRPDTQYF.

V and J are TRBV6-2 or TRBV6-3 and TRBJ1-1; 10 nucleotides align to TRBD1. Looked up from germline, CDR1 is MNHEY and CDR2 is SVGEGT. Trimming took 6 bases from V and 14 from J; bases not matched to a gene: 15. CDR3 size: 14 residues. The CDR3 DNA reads TGTGCCAGCAGGCGGGACAGGGGCAGGTCCCTAGCCTTCTTT. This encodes CASRRDRGRSLAFF.

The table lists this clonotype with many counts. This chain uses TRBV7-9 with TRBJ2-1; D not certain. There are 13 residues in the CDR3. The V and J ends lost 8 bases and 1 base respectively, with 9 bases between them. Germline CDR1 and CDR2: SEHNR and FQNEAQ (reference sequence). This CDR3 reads CASVGGSYNEQFF. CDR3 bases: TGTGCCAGCGTTGGTGGATCCTACAATGAGCAGTTCTTC.

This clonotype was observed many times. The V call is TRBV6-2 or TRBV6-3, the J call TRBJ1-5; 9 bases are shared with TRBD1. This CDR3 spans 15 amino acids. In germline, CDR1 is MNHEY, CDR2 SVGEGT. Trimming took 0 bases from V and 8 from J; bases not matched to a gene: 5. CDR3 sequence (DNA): TGTGCCAGCAGTTACTCTACAGGGGGCTGGGAGCCCCAGCATTTT. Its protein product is CASSYSTGGWEPQHF.

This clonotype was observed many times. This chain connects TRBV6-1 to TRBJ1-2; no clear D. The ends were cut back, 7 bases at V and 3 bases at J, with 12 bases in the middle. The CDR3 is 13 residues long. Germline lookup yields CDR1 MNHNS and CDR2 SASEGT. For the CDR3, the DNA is TGTGCCAGCACCAATTTCAGGCACTATGGCTACACCTTC. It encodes CASTNFRHYGYTF.

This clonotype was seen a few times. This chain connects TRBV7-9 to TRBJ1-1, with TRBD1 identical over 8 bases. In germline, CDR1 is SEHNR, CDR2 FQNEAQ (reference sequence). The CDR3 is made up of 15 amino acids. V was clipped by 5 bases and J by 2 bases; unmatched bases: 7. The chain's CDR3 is CASSRGQGGNTEAFF. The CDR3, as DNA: TGTGCCAGCAGCCGCGGACAGGGTGGTAACACTGAAGCTTTCTTT.

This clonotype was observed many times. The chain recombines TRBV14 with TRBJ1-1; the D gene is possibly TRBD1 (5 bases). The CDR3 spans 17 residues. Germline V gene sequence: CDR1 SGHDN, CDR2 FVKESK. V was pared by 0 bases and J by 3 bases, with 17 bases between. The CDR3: CASSQDGGGLGDTEAFF. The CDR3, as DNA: TGTGCCAGCAGCCAAGATGGTGGAGGGCTGGGGGACACTGAAGCTTTCTTT.

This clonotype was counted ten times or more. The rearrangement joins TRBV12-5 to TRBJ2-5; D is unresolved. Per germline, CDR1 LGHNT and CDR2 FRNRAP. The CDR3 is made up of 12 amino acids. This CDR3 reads CATAAVEETQYF. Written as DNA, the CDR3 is TGTGCAACAGCTGCGGTTGAAGAGACCCAGTACTTC.

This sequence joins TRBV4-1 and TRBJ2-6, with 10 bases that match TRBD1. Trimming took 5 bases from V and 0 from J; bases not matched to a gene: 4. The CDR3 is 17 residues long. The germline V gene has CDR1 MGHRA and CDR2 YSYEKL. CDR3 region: CASSSWTGGSGANVLTF. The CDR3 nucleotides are TGCGCCAGCAGCTCCTGGACAGGGGGCTCTGGGGCCAACGTCCTGACTTTC.

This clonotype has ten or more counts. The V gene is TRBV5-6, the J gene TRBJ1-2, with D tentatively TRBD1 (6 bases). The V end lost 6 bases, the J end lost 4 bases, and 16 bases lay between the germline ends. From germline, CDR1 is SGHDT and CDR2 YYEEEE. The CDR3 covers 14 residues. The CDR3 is CASTDGQYPYGYTF. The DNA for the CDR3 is TGTGCCAGCACCGACGGACAGTACCCCTATGGCTACACCTTC.

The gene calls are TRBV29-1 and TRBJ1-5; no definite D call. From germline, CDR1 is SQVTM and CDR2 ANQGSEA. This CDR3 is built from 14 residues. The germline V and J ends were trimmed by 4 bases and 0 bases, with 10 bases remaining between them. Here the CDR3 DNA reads TGCAGCGTTGTTGGGGATACTAGCAATCAGCCCCAGCATTTT. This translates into CSVVGDTSNQPQHF.

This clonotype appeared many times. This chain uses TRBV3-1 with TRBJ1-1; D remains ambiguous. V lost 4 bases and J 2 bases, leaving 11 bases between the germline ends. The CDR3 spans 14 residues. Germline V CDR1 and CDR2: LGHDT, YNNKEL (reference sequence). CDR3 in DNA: TGTGCCAGCAGCCGTTTGAGGGCAAACACTGAAGCTTTCTTT. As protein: CASSRLRANTEAFF.

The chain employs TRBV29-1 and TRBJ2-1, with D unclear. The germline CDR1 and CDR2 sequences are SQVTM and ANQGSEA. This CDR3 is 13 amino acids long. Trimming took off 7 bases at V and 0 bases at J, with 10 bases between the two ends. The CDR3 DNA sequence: TGCAGCGGGGTAGGTAGCTCCTACAATGAGCAGTTCTTC. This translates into CSGVGSSYNEQFF.

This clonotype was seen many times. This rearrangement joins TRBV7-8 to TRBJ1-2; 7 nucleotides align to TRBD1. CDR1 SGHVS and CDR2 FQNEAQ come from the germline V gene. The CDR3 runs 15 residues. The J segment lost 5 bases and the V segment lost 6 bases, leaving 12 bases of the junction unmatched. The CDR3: CASSYTPGQTYGYTF. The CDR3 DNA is TGTGCCAGCAGTTATACTCCGGGACAGACATATGGCTACACCTTC.

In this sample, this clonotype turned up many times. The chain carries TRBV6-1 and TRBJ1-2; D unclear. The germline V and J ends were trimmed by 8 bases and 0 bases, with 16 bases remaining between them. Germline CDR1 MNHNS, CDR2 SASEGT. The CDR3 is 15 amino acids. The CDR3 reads CASYAWTETNYGYTF. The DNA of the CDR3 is TGTGCCAGCTATGCGTGGACGGAAACTAACTATGGCTACACCTTC.

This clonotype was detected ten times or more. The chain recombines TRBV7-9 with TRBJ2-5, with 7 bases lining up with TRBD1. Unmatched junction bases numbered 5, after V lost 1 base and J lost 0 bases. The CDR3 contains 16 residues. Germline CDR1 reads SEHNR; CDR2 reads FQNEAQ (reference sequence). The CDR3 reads CASSLVGQTYQETQYF. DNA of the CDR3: TGTGCCAGCAGCTTAGTGGGACAGACTTACCAAGAGACCCAGTACTTC.